A selection of T cell receptor beta chains follows, all from one sample in a study of T cells in tumors after PD-1 blockade. The assay was immunoSEQ multiplex PCR, and TCRdb's table has in-frame clones only and misses some. Of tens of thousands of clones listed, roughly 80% are singletons. The sample in question was PBMCs, obtained before anti-PD-1 therapy. The receptors derive from a human donor with advanced basal cell or squamous cell carcinoma (not recorded which). CDR3s include the opening cysteine and the closing phenylalanine or tryptophan. A D gene is named only where the DNA matches it firmly. Expanded clones get a size class; other rows say once, few or many, or leave the size out.

d_call | j_call | v_call | cdr3_length | clone_size | cdr3_aa | cdr3_nt
- | TRBJ1-2 | TRBV3-1/TRBV3-2 | 13 | - | CASSHGQTDGYTF | TGTGCCAGCAGCCACGGACAGACAGACGGCTACACCTTC
- | TRBJ2-1 | TRBV11-3 | 15 | - | CASSYTTSSYNEQFF | TGTGCCAGCAGCTACACAACTAGCTCCTACAATGAGCAGTTCTTC
- | TRBJ2-5 | TRBV10-2 | 15 | - | CASSVGGSYQETQYF | TGCGCCAGCAGTGTTGGCGGGTCCTACCAAGAGACCCAGTACTTC
- | TRBJ2-7 | TRBV7-9 | 15 | - | CASSSGGRSSYEQYF | TGTGCCAGCAGCTCGGGCGGACGGTCCTCCTACGAGCAGTACTTC
- | TRBJ1-1 | TRBV5-1 | 14 | - | CASSLRAMNTEAFF | TGCGCCAGCAGCTTGAGGGCCATGAACACTGAAGCTTTCTTT
TRBD1 | TRBJ2-1 | TRBV18 | 15 | - | CASSPSGTGGNEQFF | TGTGCCAGCTCACCCTCCGGGACAGGGGGCAATGAGCAGTTCTTC
- | TRBJ2-5 | TRBV7-8 | 11 | - | CASSLQETQYF | TGTGCCAGCAGCTTGCAAGAGACCCAGTACTTC
- | TRBJ2-1 | TRBV14 | 15 | - | CASSQVSSGSNEQFF | TGTGCCAGCAGCCAAGTTTCCTCAGGGTCTAATGAGCAGTTCTTC
- | TRBJ1-2 | TRBV25-1 | 15 | - | CASSGYSGSNYGYTF | TGTGCCAGCAGTGGGTACTCGGGAAGTAACTATGGCTACACCTTC
- | TRBJ2-1 | TRBV6-1 | 18 | - | CASSEGGGRRRIDNEQFF | TGTGCCAGCAGTGAAGGGGGGGGCAGGCGTAGGATCGACAATGAGCAGTTCTTC
TRBD2 | TRBJ2-1 | TRBV7-9 | 16 | - | CASSLGTLAGDNEQFF | TGTGCCAGCAGCTTAGGTACGCTAGCGGGGGACAATGAGCAGTTCTTC
- | TRBJ2-3 | TRBV19 | 13 | - | CASSEPGTDTQYF | TGTGCCAGTAGTGAACCAGGCACAGATACGCAGTATTTT
TRBD1 | TRBJ1-5 | TRBV28 | 17 | - | CASSGIEGQGAGQPQHF | TGTGCCAGCAGTGGGATTGAAGGACAGGGGGCTGGTCAGCCCCAGCATTTT
- | TRBJ1-1 | TRBV5-1 | 13 | - | CASSSDLNTEAFF | TGCGCCAGCAGCTCTGACCTGAACACTGAAGCTTTCTTT
TRBD2 | TRBJ2-1 | TRBV3-1/TRBV3-2 | 15 | - | CASSLRRASGDEQFF | TGTGCCAGCAGCCTCAGACGGGCGAGCGGGGATGAGCAGTTCTTC
- | TRBJ2-2 | TRBV6-1 | 14 | - | CASSETWSYGELFF | TGTGCCAGCAGTGAAACTTGGTCGTACGGGGAGCTGTTTTTT
TRBD1 | TRBJ1-1 | TRBV25-1 | 15 | - | CASSPRTGRNTEAFF | TGTGCCAGCAGTCCCCGGACAGGGCGGAACACTGAAGCTTTCTTT
- | TRBJ1-3 | TRBV20-1 | 12 | - | CSASEGVHTIYF | TGCAGTGCTAGTGAGGGGGTTCACACCATATATTTT
- | TRBJ2-7 | TRBV15 | 15 | few | CATRLAYISSYEQYF | TGTGCCACCAGACTAGCCTACATTTCCTCCTACGAGCAGTACTTC
- | TRBJ2-1 | TRBV27 | 13 | - | CASWSNSYNEQFF | TGTGCCAGCTGGTCAAACTCCTACAATGAGCAGTTCTTC
- | TRBJ2-1 | TRBV24-1 | 13 | few | CATSDYTTHEQFF | TGTGCCACCAGTGATTATACTACGCACGAGCAGTTCTTC
- | TRBJ1-1 | TRBV6-4 | 14 | - | CASSSQGLHTEAFF | TGTGCCAGCAGCTCACAGGGATTGCACACTGAAGCTTTCTTT
- | TRBJ1-5 | TRBV29-1 | 14 | - | CSVGGQYSNQPQHF | TGCAGCGTTGGCGGACAGTATAGCAATCAGCCCCAGCATTTT
- | TRBJ2-7 | TRBV10-3 | 12 | - | CAIRDTGPFQYF | TGTGCCATCAGGGACACGGGACCATTCCAGTACTTC
- | TRBJ1-2 | TRBV9 | 15 | - | CASSVGPDSYYGYTF | TGTGCCAGCAGCGTAGGGCCAGACTCTTACTATGGCTACACCTTC
TRBD1 | TRBJ1-1 | TRBV3-1/TRBV3-2 | 15 | - | CASIPTGVENTEAFF | TGTGCCAGCATCCCGACAGGGGTCGAGAACACTGAAGCTTTCTTT
TRBD2 | TRBJ2-4 | TRBV6-5 | 16 | - | CASSYSLAGGPSGQYF | TGTGCCAGCAGTTACTCGTTAGCGGGAGGGCCCTCGGGTCAGTACTTC
- | TRBJ2-1 | TRBV7-8 | 15 | - | CASSLVGQSYNEQFF | TGTGCCAGCAGCTTAGTGGGACAATCCTACAATGAGCAGTTCTTC
- | TRBJ1-1 | TRBV20-1 | 11 | - | CSALVNTEAFF | TGCAGTGCCCTTGTGAACACTGAAGCTTTCTTT
- | TRBJ1-1 | TRBV7-8 | 14 | - | CASSPLTVNTEAFF | TGTGCCAGCAGCCCGCTCACTGTGAACACTGAAGCTTTCTTT
- | TRBJ2-1 | TRBV7-8 | 17 | - | CASSPQRQRRENNEQFF | TGTGCCAGCAGCCCGCAACGACAGCGGAGGGAAAACAATGAGCAGTTCTTC
- | TRBJ1-5 | TRBV5-5 | 17 | - | CASSIMWVVHPNQPQHF | TGTGCCAGCAGCATAATGTGGGTGGTTCATCCAAATCAGCCCCAGCATTTT
- | TRBJ2-7 | TRBV5-6 | 15 | few | CASSPPGVSYDEQYF | TGTGCCAGCAGCCCACCGGGGGTTTCATACGACGAGCAGTACTTC
TRBD1 | TRBJ1-2 | TRBV11-1 | 15 | - | CASSLYVEGARGYTF | TGTGCCAGCAGCTTATACGTCGAGGGGGCAAGAGGCTACACCTTC
TRBD1 | TRBJ2-5 | TRBV5-1 | 15 | - | CASSLPGQPQETQYF | TGCGCCAGCAGCTTACCGGGACAGCCTCAAGAGACCCAGTACTTC
- | TRBJ2-2 | TRBV5-6 | 13 | few | CASSLASSGELFF | TGTGCCAGCAGCTTGGCGTCATCCGGGGAGCTGTTTTTT
- | TRBJ1-2 | TRBV28 | 11 | - | CASKMSYGYTF | TGTGCCAGCAAGATGTCCTATGGCTACACCTTC
- | TRBJ1-1 | TRBV7-9 | 16 | - | CASSPTRNPLNTEAFF | TGTGCCAGCAGCCCCACCAGAAACCCTTTGAACACTGAAGCTTTCTTT
- | TRBJ2-7 | TRBV28 | 11 | once | CASSPALEQYF | TGTGCCAGCAGTCCCGCTTTGGAGCAGTACTTC
TRBD1 | TRBJ1-1 | TRBV6-6 | 14 | - | CASRSQGGHTEAFF | TGTGCCAGCAGATCACAGGGGGGTCACACTGAAGCTTTCTTT
- | TRBJ1-1 | TRBV2 | 14 | few | CASSVFAENTEAFF | TGTGCCAGCAGTGTTTTCGCGGAGAACACTGAAGCTTTCTTT
- | TRBJ1-2 | TRBV12-3/TRBV12-4 | 13 | few | CASKRRTEYGYTF | TGTGCCAGTAAGAGGCGGACAGAATATGGCTACACCTTC
- | TRBJ2-2 | TRBV16 | 17 | many | CASSRRGSSYVAGELFF | TGTGCCAGCAGCCGTCGGGGGAGCTCATATGTTGCCGGGGAGCTGTTTTTT
TRBD2 | TRBJ2-3 | TRBV9 | 16 | - | CASSPTSGGPTDTQYF | TGTGCCAGCAGCCCTACTAGCGGGGGCCCGACAGATACGCAGTATTTT
TRBD1 | TRBJ2-7 | TRBV19 | 14 | - | CASSVRQGPYEQYF | TGTGCCAGTAGTGTACGACAGGGACCCTACGAGCAGTACTTC
- | TRBJ1-2 | TRBV5-4 | 13 | - | CASSLLGTYGYTF | TGTGCCAGCAGCTTGCTTGGGACCTATGGCTACACCTTC
TRBD2 | TRBJ2-2 | TRBV29-1 | 17 | - | CSVAGLAGGVNTGELFF | TGCAGCGTTGCGGGACTAGCGGGGGGCGTGAACACCGGGGAGCTGTTTTTT
TRBD2 | TRBJ2-7 | TRBV7-6 | 15 | - | CASSSPQRGTYEQYF | TGTGCCAGCAGCTCCCCCCAGCGGGGGACCTACGAGCAGTACTTC
- | TRBJ2-1 | TRBV9 | 16 | - | CASSARLVAGFGEQFF | TGTGCCAGCAGCGCCCGACTAGTGGCGGGTTTCGGTGAGCAGTTCTTC
- | TRBJ1-4 | TRBV7-9 | 14 | - | CASSLDGGSEKLFF | TGTGCCAGCAGCTTAGACGGGGGTAGTGAAAAACTGTTTTTT
- | TRBJ2-7 | TRBV6-5 | 14 | - | CASSRSGILYEQYF | TGTGCCAGCAGTCGCTCCGGGATACTATACGAGCAGTACTTC
- | TRBJ2-5 | TRBV28 | 14 | once | CASSFQSGQETQYF | TGTGCCAGCAGTTTCCAATCGGGCCAAGAGACCCAGTACTTC
- | TRBJ2-2 | TRBV7-3 | 15 | - | CASSLLGWGTGELFF | TGTGCCAGCAGCTTACTAGGGTGGGGCACCGGGGAGCTGTTTTTT
- | TRBJ2-1 | TRBV9 | 14 | - | CASSVQGSYNEQFF | TGTGCCAGCAGCGTACAGGGTTCCTACAATGAGCAGTTCTTC
- | TRBJ2-7 | TRBV18 | 14 | - | CASSPQDSLYEQYF | TGTGCCAGCTCACCACAGGACAGTCTCTACGAGCAGTACTTC